A single TCR beta chain is shown here with its context. A library of TCRbeta sequences, prepared with unique molecular identifiers, was generated. TCRdb used MiXCR to reprocess the PCR reads, holding one entry per CDR3 protein. The data contain 250,000 to 350,000 distinct CDR3 sequences, about 10% of them seen just once; the ten biggest clones take up roughly 9.1%. These data belong to a study of T-cell reconstitution after alpha-beta-depleted transplantation in children. The CDR3 loop spans 14 amino acids. CDR1 and CDR2 (germline): LGHDT, YNNKEL (reference sequence). The germline V and J ends were trimmed by 0 bases and 2 bases, with 6 bases remaining between them.

The specimen was PBMCs from the stem cell graft donor, collected from the stem cell graft. This TCR came from a human donor who donated a stem cell graft to a child with SCID. The gene calls are TRBV3-1 and TRBJ2-3; D not certain. DNA of the CDR3: TGTGCCAGCAGCCAAGAATGGGTCACAGATACGCAGTATTTT. Residues: CASSQEWVTDTQYF.